This T cell receptor beta chain was sequenced in a study of blood T cell repertoires in COVID-19. Study summary: PBMCs, B-cell-depleted T cells, or T cells provided the cDNA or gDNA that made up the material.

This clone was found once. CDR3 length: 12 residues. From germline, CDR1 is SGHNT and CDR2 YYREEE (reference sequence). V lost 4 bases and J 9 bases, leaving 11 bases between the germline ends. The repertoire was sequenced with immunoSEQ multiplex PCR; TCRdb's copy has only in-frame clones and lacks some. The sample consists of approximately 83,000 clones, roughly 79% of them appearing once. The source is a woman aged 80 or over with acute or convalescent COVID-19. This rearrangement joins TRBV5-4 to TRBJ2-1; D gene unclear. Sequenced input: peripheral blood. The CDR3 region has the DNA TGTGCCAGCAGCCCGGGTACTACTGAGCAGTTCTTC. This gives the protein CASSPGTTEQFF.